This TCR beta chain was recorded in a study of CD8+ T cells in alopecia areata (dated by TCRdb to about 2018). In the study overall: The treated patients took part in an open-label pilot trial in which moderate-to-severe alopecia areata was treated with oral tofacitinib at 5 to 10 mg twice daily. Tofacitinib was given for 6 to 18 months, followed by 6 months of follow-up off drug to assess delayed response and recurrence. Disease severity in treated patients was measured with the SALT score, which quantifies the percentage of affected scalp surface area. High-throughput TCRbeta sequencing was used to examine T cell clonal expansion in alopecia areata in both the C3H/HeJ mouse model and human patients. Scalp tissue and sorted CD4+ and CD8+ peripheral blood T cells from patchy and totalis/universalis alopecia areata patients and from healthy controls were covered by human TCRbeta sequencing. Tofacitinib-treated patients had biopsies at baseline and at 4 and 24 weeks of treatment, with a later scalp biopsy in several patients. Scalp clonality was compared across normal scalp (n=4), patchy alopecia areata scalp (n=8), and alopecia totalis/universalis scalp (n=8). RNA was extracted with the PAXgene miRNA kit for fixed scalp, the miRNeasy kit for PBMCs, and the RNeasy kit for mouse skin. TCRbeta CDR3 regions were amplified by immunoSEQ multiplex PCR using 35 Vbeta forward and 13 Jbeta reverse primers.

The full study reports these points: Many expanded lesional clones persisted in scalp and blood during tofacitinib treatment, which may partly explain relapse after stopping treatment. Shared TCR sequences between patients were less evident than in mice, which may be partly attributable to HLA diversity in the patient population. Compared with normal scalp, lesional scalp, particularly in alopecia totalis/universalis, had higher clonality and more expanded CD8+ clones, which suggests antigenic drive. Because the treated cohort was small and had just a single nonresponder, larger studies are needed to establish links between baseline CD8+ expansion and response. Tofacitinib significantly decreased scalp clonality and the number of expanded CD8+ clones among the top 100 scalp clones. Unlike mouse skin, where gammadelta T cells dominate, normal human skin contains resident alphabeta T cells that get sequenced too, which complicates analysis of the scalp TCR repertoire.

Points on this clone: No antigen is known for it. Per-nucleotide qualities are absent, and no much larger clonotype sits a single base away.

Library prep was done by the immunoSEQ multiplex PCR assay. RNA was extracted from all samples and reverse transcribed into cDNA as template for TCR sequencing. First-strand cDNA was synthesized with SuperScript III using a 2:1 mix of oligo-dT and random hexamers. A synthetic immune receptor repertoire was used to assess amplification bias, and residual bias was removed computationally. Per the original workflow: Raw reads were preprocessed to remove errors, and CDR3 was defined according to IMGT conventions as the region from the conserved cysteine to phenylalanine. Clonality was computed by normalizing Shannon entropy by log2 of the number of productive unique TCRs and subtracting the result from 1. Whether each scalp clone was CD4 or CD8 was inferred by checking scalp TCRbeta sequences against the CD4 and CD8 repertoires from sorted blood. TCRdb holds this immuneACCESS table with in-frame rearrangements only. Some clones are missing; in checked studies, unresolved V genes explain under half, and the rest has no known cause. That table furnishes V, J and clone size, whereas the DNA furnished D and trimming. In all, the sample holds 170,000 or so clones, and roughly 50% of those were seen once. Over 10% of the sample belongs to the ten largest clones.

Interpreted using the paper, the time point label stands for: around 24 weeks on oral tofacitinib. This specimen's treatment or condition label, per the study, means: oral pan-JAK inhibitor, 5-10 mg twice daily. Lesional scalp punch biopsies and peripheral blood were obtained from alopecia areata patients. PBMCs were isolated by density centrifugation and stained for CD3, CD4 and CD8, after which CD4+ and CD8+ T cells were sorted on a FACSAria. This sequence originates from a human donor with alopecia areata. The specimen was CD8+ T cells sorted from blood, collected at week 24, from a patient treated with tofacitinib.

The DNA reads as follows: TGCGCCAGCACCAAGGGACCCTACAATGAGCAGTTCTTC. It is translated as CASTKGPYNEQFF. The chain employs TRBV10-2 and TRBJ2-1; the D segment might be TRBD1 or TRBD2, since each matches 5 bases. Including the terminal cysteine and phenylalanine, the CDR3 comprises 13 residues. The read is trimmed to its CDR3 DNA, 39 bases read in frame from base 1. The germline V gene gives CDR1 as WSHSY and CDR2 as SAAADI. V loses 7 bases of germline sequence and J loses 2 bases, and the interval between the two ends is 9 bases.